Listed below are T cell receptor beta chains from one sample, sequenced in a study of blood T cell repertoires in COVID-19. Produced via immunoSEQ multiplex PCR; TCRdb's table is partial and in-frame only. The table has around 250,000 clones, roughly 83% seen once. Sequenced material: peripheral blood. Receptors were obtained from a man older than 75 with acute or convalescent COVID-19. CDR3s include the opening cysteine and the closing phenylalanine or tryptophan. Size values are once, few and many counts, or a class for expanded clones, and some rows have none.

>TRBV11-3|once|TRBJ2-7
CASSLGTVSSEQYF
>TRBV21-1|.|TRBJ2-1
CASSKGTAKAGVGNEQFF
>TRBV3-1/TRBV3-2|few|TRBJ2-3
CASSQVTGSMTDTQYF
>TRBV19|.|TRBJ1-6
CASSAGQGNSPLHF
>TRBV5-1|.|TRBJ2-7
CASSSRDRGSYEQYF
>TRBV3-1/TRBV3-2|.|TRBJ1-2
CASSRDRGPYGYTF
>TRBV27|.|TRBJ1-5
CASGLGQGAGQPQHF
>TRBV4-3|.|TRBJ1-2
CASSPTTGGSYGYTF
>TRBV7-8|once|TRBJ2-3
CASSHYTDTQYF
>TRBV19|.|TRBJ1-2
CASSSTGTYGYTF
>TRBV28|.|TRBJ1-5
CASSLDRGLNQPQHF
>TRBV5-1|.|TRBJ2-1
CASSPGTGSYNEQFF
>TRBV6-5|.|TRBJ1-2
CASQAGQGRGYTF
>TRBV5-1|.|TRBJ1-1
CASSYQPGAGGPTEAFF
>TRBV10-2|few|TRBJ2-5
CASRAGGLPQETQYF
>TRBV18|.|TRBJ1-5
CASSPLGGYSNQPQHF
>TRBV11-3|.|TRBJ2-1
CASSLRGLAGGGNEQFF
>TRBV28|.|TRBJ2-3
CASSSGLLTDTQYF
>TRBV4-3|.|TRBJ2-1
CASSQGLTSGAYNEQFF
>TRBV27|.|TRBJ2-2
CASRVGRNTGELFF
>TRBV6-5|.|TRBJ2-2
CASSRDRLNTGELFF
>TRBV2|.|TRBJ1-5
CASSAVGEWAQPQHF
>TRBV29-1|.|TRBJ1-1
CSVEAGRATEAFF
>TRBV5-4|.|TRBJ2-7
CASSPGTSGIGEQYF
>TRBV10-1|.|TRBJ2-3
CASSELAGVGSDTQYF
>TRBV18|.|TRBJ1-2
CASSPPGQGGGYTF
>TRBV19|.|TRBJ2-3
CASSRQGAGLTDTQYF
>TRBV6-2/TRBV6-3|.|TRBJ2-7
CASSYPRTFYEQYF
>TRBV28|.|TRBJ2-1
CATLGRDNYNEQFF
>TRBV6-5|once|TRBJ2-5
CASSRGETQYF
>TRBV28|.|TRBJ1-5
CASSQGGGRQPQHF
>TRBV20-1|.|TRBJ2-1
CSASVSSYNEQFF
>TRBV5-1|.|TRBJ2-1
CASSPREYNEQFF
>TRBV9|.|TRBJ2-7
CASSPYGSQRGAYEQYF
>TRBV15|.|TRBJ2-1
CATSTGGAYNEQFF
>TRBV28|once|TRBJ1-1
CASLGQMNTEAFF
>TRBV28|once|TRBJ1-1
CASSFLVGRDTEAFF
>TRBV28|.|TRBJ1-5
CASSLIRSTQAQHF
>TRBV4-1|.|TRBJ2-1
CASSQQDSRNEQFF
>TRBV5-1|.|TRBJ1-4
CASSLSGLGEKLFF
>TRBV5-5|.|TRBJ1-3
CASKGGLGGNTIYF
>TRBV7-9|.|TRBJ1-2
CASSPGQEFYGYTF